This is a list of T cell receptor beta chains from one sample in a study of blood T cell repertoires in COVID-19. Method: immunoSEQ multiplex PCR; TCRdb's copy keeps in-frame clones and lacks some. The sample shows under 150,000 clones, 84% of them seen only once. The sample comprised PBMCs or T cells enriched from blood (not recorded which). These receptor sequences come from a woman aged 45-65 years who had been exposed to COVID-19. CDR3s include the opening cysteine and the closing phenylalanine or tryptophan. The D gene is left open where the match is weak. Where a row states a size, it is once, few, many or the class of an expanded clone; other rows omit it.

TRBD2	NA	15	TRBV5-1	TRBJ2-3	TGCGCCAGCAGCTCCACGACTAGCATGGCAGATACGCAGTATTTT	CASSSTTSMADTQYF
TRBD1	NA	14	TRBV10-3	TRBJ2-2	TGTGCCATCAGTAGAAGACAGGGGAGAGGGGAGCTGTTTTTT	CAISRRQGRGELFF
NA	few	12	TRBV28	TRBJ2-7	TGTGCCACCGGGAGAGGCTCCTACGAGCAGTACTTC	CATGRGSYEQYF
NA	NA	14	TRBV14	TRBJ2-1	TGTGCCAGCAGCCAGGCTCAGGTTGGCCATGAGCAGTTCTTC	CASSQAQVGHEQFF
TRBD1	NA	17	TRBV7-8	TRBJ2-1	TGTGCCAGCAGCTCCTTGACAGGGTCAGGTCTCTACAATGAGCAGTTCTTC	CASSSLTGSGLYNEQFF
TRBD2	NA	15	TRBV10-3	TRBJ2-3	TGTGCCACCACCCTAGCGGGGGGGCCTACAGATACGCAGTATTTT	CATTLAGGPTDTQYF
NA	NA	17	TRBV27	TRBJ1-5	TGTGCCAGCAGCCCCATGGTTGAGGCGGCGGGAAATCAGCCCCAGCATTTT	CASSPMVEAAGNQPQHF
TRBD1	NA	15	TRBV7-8	TRBJ2-1	TGTGCCAGCAGCCCGCCGGGCAGGGGGTACAATGAGCAGTTCTTC	CASSPPGRGYNEQFF
TRBD1	NA	17	TRBV4-3	TRBJ2-6	TGCGCCAGCAGCCAAGATGACAGGGGGACTGGGGCCAACGTCCTGACTTTC	CASSQDDRGTGANVLTF
NA	NA	12	TRBV27	TRBJ2-7	TGTGCCAGCAGCTTGGGAGGCTACGAGCAGTACTTC	CASSLGGYEQYF
NA	few	13	TRBV5-8	TRBJ1-2	TGTGCCAGCAGCTTGGACAGGGTCGCAGGCTACACCTTC	CASSLDRVAGYTF
NA	few	13	TRBV6-2/TRBV6-3	TRBJ1-6	TGTGCCAGCAGCGAAGGGACAAATTCACCCCTCCACTTT	CASSEGTNSPLHF
TRBD2	NA	15	TRBV18	TRBJ2-1	TGTGCCAGCTCACCACAAGGGCTAGCGGGGAATGAGCAGTTCTTC	CASSPQGLAGNEQFF
TRBD1	NA	14	TRBV10-3	TRBJ1-2	TGTGCCATCAGGGACAGGGTAGGGAACTATGGCTACACCTTC	CAIRDRVGNYGYTF
TRBD2	NA	15	TRBV6-2/TRBV6-3	TRBJ2-7	TGTGCCAGCAGCAGGCGTCTAGCGGGATCCGGCGGGCAGTACTTC	CASSRRLAGSGGQYF
NA	NA	17	TRBV5-4	TRBJ1-2	TGTGCCAGCAGCTTGGGGACACCACAGGGACCGGGTTATGGCTACACCTTC	CASSLGTPQGPGYGYTF
NA	NA	14	TRBV15	TRBJ1-5	TGTGCCACCGTTATTGCCTCGGTCGATCAGCCCCAGCATTTT	CATVIASVDQPQHF
NA	NA	15	TRBV30	TRBJ2-5	TGTGCCTGGAGTGTACTCGGGGCGGGGATAGAGACCCAGTACTTC	CAWSVLGAGIETQYF
NA	NA	13	TRBV10-3	TRBJ1-1	TGTGCCATGCAACCGGGCCCGGGAACTGAAGCTTTCTTT	CAMQPGPGTEAFF
NA	NA	14	TRBV10-3	TRBJ2-2	TGTGCCATCAGTGAACAGGGCGGCACCGGGGAGCTGTTTTTT	CAISEQGGTGELFF
TRBD2	NA	13	TRBV9	TRBJ2-7	TGTGCCCAATCTAGCGGGCCGGCCGACGAGCAGTACTTC	CAQSSGPADEQYF
NA	NA	14	TRBV9	TRBJ1-6	TGTGCCAGCAGCGCGGGCAGGGGCAATTCACCCCTCCACTTT	CASSAGRGNSPLHF
NA	NA	14	TRBV4-3	TRBJ1-3	TGCGCCAGCAGCCAATTCAGGGCCGGAAACACCATATATTTT	CASSQFRAGNTIYF
TRBD1	NA	18	TRBV4-2	TRBJ2-6	TGTGCCAGCAGCCAAGAACCGGGACAGGGGTCTGGGGCCAACGTCCTGACTTTC	CASSQEPGQGSGANVLTF
TRBD1	NA	15	TRBV2	TRBJ1-5	TGTGCCAGCAGTGGGACAGGGGCCAGCAATCAGCCCCAGCATTTT	CASSGTGASNQPQHF
TRBD2	once	16	TRBV10-3	TRBJ2-1	TGTGCCATCAGTGAGCCTGGACTAGCGGGGGTGAATGAGCAGTTCTTC	CAISEPGLAGVNEQFF
NA	few	12	TRBV19	TRBJ2-7	TGTGCCAGTAGTGCAGATGCCTACGAGCAGTACTTC	CASSADAYEQYF
NA	NA	14	TRBV29-1	TRBJ2-3	TGCAGCGTTGAAAGGCCAGGGAAGTCGGATACGCAGTATTTT	CSVERPGKSDTQYF
TRBD1	NA	15	TRBV5-1	TRBJ1-5	TGCGCCAGCAGCTTGGCAGGGGGAAGCAATCAGCCCCAGCATTTT	CASSLAGGSNQPQHF
NA	NA	15	TRBV7-2	TRBJ1-4	TGTGCCAGCAGCTTAGGGTCAGGGATGGCTGAAAAACTGTTTTTT	CASSLGSGMAEKLFF
TRBD1	NA	15	TRBV9	TRBJ1-3	TGTGCCAGCACCGGAGGGGGCTTCTCTGGAAACACCATATATTTT	CASTGGGFSGNTIYF
TRBD2	NA	15	TRBV11-2	TRBJ2-1	TGTGCCAGCAGCCAGACTAGCGGGAGCTTGGGTGAGCAGTTCTTC	CASSQTSGSLGEQFF
TRBD1	NA	16	TRBV9	TRBJ1-3	TGTGCCAGCAGCGTAGCGGGGACAGGCTCTGGAAACACCATATATTTT	CASSVAGTGSGNTIYF
TRBD2	NA	16	TRBV6-2/TRBV6-3	TRBJ2-1	TGTGCCAGCAGTTACAGACTAGCGGGAGTCATCGATGAGCAGTTCTTC	CASSYRLAGVIDEQFF
TRBD1	few	14	TRBV4-2	TRBJ2-1	TGTGCCAGCAGCCCGGCAGGGGGCAGGGATGAGCAGTTCTTC	CASSPAGGRDEQFF
TRBD2	many	16	TRBV5-1	TRBJ2-1	TGCGCCAGCAGCTTTTCTCTAGCGGGAGGCGGGAATGAGCAGTTCTTC	CASSFSLAGGGNEQFF
NA	NA	15	TRBV7-8	TRBJ1-6	TGTGCCAGCAGCTTAACGGGACAAGGGTTTTCACCCCTCCACTTT	CASSLTGQGFSPLHF
TRBD2	NA	14	TRBV11-2	TRBJ2-7	TGTGCCAGCAGCTTAGATTCTACGGGGGGCGAGCAGTACTTC	CASSLDSTGGEQYF
TRBD1	NA	13	TRBV12-3/TRBV12-4	TRBJ1-1	TGTGCCAGCAGTCCAGGGGGAGCCACTGAAGCTTTCTTT	CASSPGGATEAFF
NA	NA	15	TRBV12-2	TRBJ2-3	TGTGCAAGTCGCTCCGGACAGGGGCGCACAGATACGCAGTATTTT	CASRSGQGRTDTQYF
NA	once	15	TRBV30	TRBJ1-4	TGTGCCTGGAGGGGGGCCGCTTTGGCAGGGGAAAAACTGTTTTTT	CAWRGAALAGEKLFF
TRBD2	NA	14	TRBV27	TRBJ2-7	TGTGCCAGCAGTTTACCGGGAGGGTCCTCAAAGCAGTACTTC	CASSLPGGSSKQYF
NA	NA	13	TRBV9	TRBJ2-5	TGTGCCAGCAGCCTCATAGCCGGGGAGACCCAGTACTTC	CASSLIAGETQYF
TRBD1	NA	16	TRBV6-5	TRBJ2-7	TGTGCCAGCAGTTACTCGATGGGGGAACAGGGGAGCGAGCAGTACTTC	CASSYSMGEQGSEQYF
TRBD1	NA	15	TRBV28	TRBJ1-4	TGTGCCAGCAGTTCAGGCGGACAGGGGAATGAAAAACTGTTTTTT	CASSSGGQGNEKLFF
NA	NA	16	TRBV19	TRBJ1-1	TGTGCCAGTAGTCCCCTCGGGGAGGGTTCGGACACTGAAGCTTTCTTT	CASSPLGEGSDTEAFF
TRBD2	NA	15	TRBV7-2	TRBJ2-1	TGTGCCAGCAGCTTAGAAATAGCGGGTTACAATGAGCAGTTCTTC	CASSLEIAGYNEQFF
TRBD2	NA	14	TRBV28	TRBJ2-1	TGTGCCAGCAGGAGTATGGGCGGGGGGCCTAAGCAGTTCTTC	CASRSMGGGPKQFF